This entry lists 11 T cell receptor beta chains sequenced from one sample in a study of regulatory T cells in long-lasting Graves disease (dated by TCRdb to the early 2020s). The time point label here, explained by the study, means: newly diagnosed GD, antithyroid drugs for less than 3 months. For both TCR sequencing and RNA sequencing, RNA was extracted from PBMCs using TRIzol. The method behind the library was multiplex PCR. The instrument was an Illumina HiSeq 4000. iRepertoire HTBI primers and Arm-PCR amplification of CDR3 regions were used to construct TCR beta libraries. TCRdb cleaned the public reads at Q25 with fastp, built clones with MiXCR and kept in-frame beta chains. Rows are unified per CDR3 protein, each entry keeping the most common DNA and genes. This sample holds approximately 350,000 distinct CDR3 sequences; 12% were observed only once. Under 20% of the sample rests with the top ten.

These data also featured in a second study, about T cells in Graves' hyperthyroidism and ophthalmopathy.

The source material was peripheral blood mononuclear cells (PBMCs), sampled at new diagnosis, from a patient treated with antithyroid drugs. These receptors all come from a woman aged 18-29 years with Graves disease. Donor details come from another sample of the same person, matched by shared clones.

A remark on this clonotype: A read error is possible here, since a much larger clone lies one base away. J is TRBJ2-2 and V is TRBV11-2; TRBD2 matches at 13 bases. The CDR3 totals 18 residues. After removal of 4 bases from V and 1 base from J, the junction contained 6 bases not matched to a gene. CDR1 is SGHAT, CDR2 FQNNGV, per germline. This CDR3 is CASSSGTSGNLNTGELFF. The CDR3 DNA reads as TGTGCCAGCAGCTCCGGGACTAGCGGGAACCTGAACACCGGGGAGCTGTTTTTT.

This clonotype has more than one count but fewer than ten. The chain employs TRBV7-9 and TRBJ2-1; D may be TRBD1 or TRBD2 (5 bases each). This CDR3 spans 14 amino acids. Per the germline V gene, CDR1 is SEHNR and CDR2 is FQNEAQ (reference sequence). Trimming removed 3 bases at V and 1 base at J, with 7 bases between. In DNA form, the CDR3 reads TGTGCCAGCAGCTTCGGGACGTCCTACAATGAGCAGTTCTTC. Protein: CASSFGTSYNEQFF.

This clonotype has ten or more counts. The chain combines TRBV18 with TRBJ1-1; tentative D call: TRBD1 (5 bases). This CDR3 contains 13 residues. V dropped 8 bases and J dropped 1 base, with 11 bases sitting between them. The V gene's germline CDR1 is KGHSH and CDR2 LQKENI. CDR3: CASSPQGNTEAFF. CDR3 DNA: TGTGCCAGCAGCCCCCAGGGGAACACTGAAGCTTTCTTT.

This clonotype was detected ten times or more. The chain employs TRBV19 and TRBJ1-2; no firm D call. The V and J ends lost 4 bases and 0 bases respectively, with 12 bases between them. This CDR3 has 15 amino acids. Germline CDR1 and CDR2: LNHDA and SQIVND (reference sequence). CDR3 DNA: TGTGCCAGTAGTACACGTGGCGGATCTAACTATGGCTACACCTTC. Encoded protein: CASSTRGGSNYGYTF.

The sample holds many counts of this clonotype. This chain connects TRBV18 to TRBJ2-3; possible D gene TRBD2, 6 bases. The length of the CDR3 is 16 residues. V gave up 2 bases and J gave up 2 bases, with 14 bases separating them. Germline lookup yields CDR1 KGHSH and CDR2 LQKENI. The CDR3 here is CASSPGVAANTDTQYF. CDR3 sequence (DNA): TGTGCCAGCTCACCAGGGGTAGCGGCTAACACAGATACGCAGTATTTT.

In its sample, this clonotype was seen many times. The rearrangement joins TRBV11-2 to TRBJ2-7; D is ambiguous. The CDR3 contains 15 residues. Germline values: CDR1 SGHAT, CDR2 FQNNGV. V was trimmed by 5 bases and J by 0 bases, leaving 14 bases between them. CDR3 sequence reads: CASSRLLMSSYEQYF. CDR3 bases: TGTGCCAGCAGCAGATTGTTGATGAGCTCCTACGAGCAGTACTTC. Variable domain in full (rest from reference TRBV11-2 and TRBJ2-7): EAGVAQSPRYKIIEKRQSVAFWCNPISGHATLYWYQQILGQGPKLLIQFQNNGVVDDSQLPKDRFSAERLKGVDSTLKIQPAKLEDSAVYLCASSRLLMSSYEQYFGPGTRLTVT.

This clonotype was counted only a few times. The J gene is TRBJ1-5, the V gene TRBV6-2 or TRBV6-3, with D tentatively TRBD1 (6 bases). CDR3 length: 14 residues. Germline V gene sequence: CDR1 MNHEY, CDR2 SVGEGT. V was trimmed by 5 bases and J by 9 bases, leaving 17 bases between them. The CDR3 sequence is CASSQGHIQGPQHF. CDR3 coding DNA: TGTGCCAGCAGTCAGGGACACATACAGGGGCCCCAGCATTTT.

The sample holds a few counts of this clonotype. The chain employs TRBV19 and TRBJ2-3; D tentatively fits TRBD1 or TRBD2 (5 bases each). Trimming took off 8 bases at V and 0 bases at J, with 15 bases between the two ends. The CDR3 has 15 amino acids. CDR1 is LNHDA, CDR2 SQIVND, per germline (reference sequence). CDR3 loop: CASSSRDLSTDTQYF. CDR3 DNA: TGTGCCAGTTCTTCAAGGGACCTTAGCACAGATACGCAGTATTTT.

This clonotype was counted only a few times. A much larger clone lies a single base off, so this may be a read error. The chain has TRBV6-1 and TRBJ1-5; 7 bases are shared with TRBD1. The junction had 3 bases not matched to a gene; V was cut back by 8 bases and J by 5 bases. Germline CDR1 MNHNS, CDR2 SASEGT. The CDR3 contains 12 residues. DNA for the CDR3: TGTGCCAGCGGCGACAGGGATCAGCCCCAGCATTTT. This sequence encodes CASGDRDQPQHF.

To note about this clonotype: This could be a read error, since a much larger clone is one nucleotide away. The chain has TRBV6-2 or TRBV6-3 and TRBJ2-5, with D possibly called TRBD1 or TRBD2 (6 bases each). The DNA end favors TRBJ2-1, so the J call may be wrong. Germline loops: CDR1 MNHEY, CDR2 SVGEGT. The CDR3 runs 13 residues. The CDR3 DNA sequence: TGTGTCAGCAGGGGAGGCCACTACAATGAGCAGTTCTTC. This sequence encodes CVSRGGHYNEQFF.

This clonotype was picked up many times. The chain carries TRBV12-3 or TRBV12-4 and TRBJ2-2; D is unresolved. This CDR3 region has 11 residues. The ends were cut back, 5 bases at V and 6 bases at J, with 4 bases in the middle. DNA of the CDR3: TGTGCCAGCAGTAGTCCCGGGGAGCTGTTTTTT. This translates into CASSSPGELFF.